This T cell receptor (beta chain) comes out of a study of control samples from healthy donors and cancer patients. Assay: immunoSEQ multiplex PCR; the TCRdb copy retains only in-frame clones and omits some. Of over 100,000 clones in the sample, around nine tenths were seen once. Sequenced material: blood. The receptor was derived from a woman between 50 and 59 years old in good health.

The chain's CDR3 is CASSFDIGLQETQYF. The CDR3 DNA sequence: TGTGCCAGTAGTTTCGACATCGGGCTTCAAGAGACCCAGTACTTC. The chain employs TRBV19 and TRBJ2-5; D remains ambiguous. The CDR3 sequence is 15 residues long. Germline CDR1 and CDR2: LNHDA and SQIVND (reference sequence). V lost 5 bases and J 2 bases, leaving 15 bases between the germline ends.